Listed here is a single T cell receptor (beta chain). Sequencing was performed with immunoSEQ multiplex PCR; in TCRdb, only in-frame clones are kept and a portion is missing. Counted here are approximately 200,000 clones, 85% to 90% occurring once; the ten biggest clones make up 1.2%. The data derive from a study of blood T cell repertoires in COVID-19. Per germline, CDR1 SNHLY and CDR2 FYNNEI. V gave up 0 bases and J gave up 4 bases, with 12 bases separating them. This CDR3 has 15 residues. Individuals drawn from approximately 22 US areas were about 18 to 100 years old. The source of this sequence is a man younger than 45 who had recovered from COVID-19. Input material: PBMCs or T cells enriched from blood (not recorded which). The chain carries TRBV2 and TRBJ1-1; a possible D gene is TRBD1 (6 bases). CDR3 in DNA: TGTGCCAGCAGTGAAGCGCAGACAGGTAGCACTGAAGCTTTCTTT. As protein: CASSEAQTGSTEAFF.